This T cell receptor beta chain was observed in a study of graft-versus-host responses after intestinal transplantation. Study-wide context: Recipients had multivisceral, liver-intestinal, or isolated intestinal transplants. Tacrolimus and steroids were given for around 3 years to all recipients after anti-thymocyte globulin induction. Whole-study findings and limits: Early post-transplant declines in HvG were associated with peak levels of circulating GvH clones. Where graft-donor T cell macrochimerism was present, patients had high graft-versus-host to host-versus-graft clonal ratios in allografts.

Details on this clone: Its antigen is not identified.

Measured with immunoSEQ multiplex PCR; TCRdb has only the in-frame clones, and not every one. This table holds around 110,000 clones, 90% found once. CDR1 and CDR2 from the germline V gene are GTSNPN and SVGIG (reference sequence). This CDR3 has 15 residues. The V end lost 6 bases, the J end lost 0 bases, and 17 bases lay between the germline ends. The chain recombines TRBV30 with TRBJ1-1; possibly TRBD1 for D (5 bases). The source was unstimulated CD4+ T cells sorted from spleen or lymph node cells, collected before intestinal transplant. This TCR came from a human donor who received an intestinal transplant. DNA of the CDR3: TGTGCCTGTGCGCCGGGACTCTCCATGAACACTGAAGCTTTCTTT. Translation gives CACAPGLSMNTEAFF.